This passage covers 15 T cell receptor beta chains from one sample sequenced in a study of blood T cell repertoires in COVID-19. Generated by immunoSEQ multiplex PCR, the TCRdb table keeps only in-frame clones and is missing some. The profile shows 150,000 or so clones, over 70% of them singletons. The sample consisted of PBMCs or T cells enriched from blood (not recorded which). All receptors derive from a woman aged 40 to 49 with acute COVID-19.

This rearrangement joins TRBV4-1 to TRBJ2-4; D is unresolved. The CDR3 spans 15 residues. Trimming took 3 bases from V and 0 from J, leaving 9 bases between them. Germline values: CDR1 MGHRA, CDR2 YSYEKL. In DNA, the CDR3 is TGCGCCAGCAGCCAGTTCCCGTCAGCCAAAAACATTCAGTACTTC. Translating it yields CASSQFPSAKNIQYF.

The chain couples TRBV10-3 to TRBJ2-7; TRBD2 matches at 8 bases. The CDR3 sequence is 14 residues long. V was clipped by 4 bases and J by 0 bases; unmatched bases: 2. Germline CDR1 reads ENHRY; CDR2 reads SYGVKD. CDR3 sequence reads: CAISGSGSSYEQYV. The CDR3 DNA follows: TGTGCCATCAGTGGAAGCGGGAGCTCCTACGAGCAGTACGTC.

CDR3: CAWSSLTEAFF. CDR3 DNA: TGTGCCTGGAGTTCCCTCACTGAAGCTTTCTTT. The chain recombines TRBV30 with TRBJ1-1; D ambiguous. Trimming removed 2 bases from V and 4 bases from J, with 5 bases in between. The CDR3 extends over 11 amino acids. Germline values: CDR1 GTSNPN, CDR2 SVGIG (reference sequence).

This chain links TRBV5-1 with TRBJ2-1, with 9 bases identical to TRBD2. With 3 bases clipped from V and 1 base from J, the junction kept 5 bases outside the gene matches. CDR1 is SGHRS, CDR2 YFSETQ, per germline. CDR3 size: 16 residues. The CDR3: CASSSEAGGSYNEQFF. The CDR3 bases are TGCGCCAGCAGCTCGGAGGCGGGAGGGTCCTACAATGAGCAGTTCTTC.

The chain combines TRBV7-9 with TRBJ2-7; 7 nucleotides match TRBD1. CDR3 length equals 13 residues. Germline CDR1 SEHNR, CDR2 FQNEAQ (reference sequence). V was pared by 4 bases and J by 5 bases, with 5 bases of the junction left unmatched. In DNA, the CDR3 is TGTGCCAGCAGCTACGACAGGGACCACGAGCAGTACTTC. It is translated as CASSYDRDHEQYF.

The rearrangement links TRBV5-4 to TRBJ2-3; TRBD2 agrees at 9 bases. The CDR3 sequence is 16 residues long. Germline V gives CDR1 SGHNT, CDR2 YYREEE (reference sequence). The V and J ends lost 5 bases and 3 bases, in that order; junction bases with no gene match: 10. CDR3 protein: CASRSGLAGSTDTQYF. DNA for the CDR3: TGTGCCAGCAGGTCGGGGCTAGCGGGAAGTACAGATACGCAGTATTTT.

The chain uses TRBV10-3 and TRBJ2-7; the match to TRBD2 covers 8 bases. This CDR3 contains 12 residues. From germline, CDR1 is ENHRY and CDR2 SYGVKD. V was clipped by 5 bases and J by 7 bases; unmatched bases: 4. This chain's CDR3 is CAISSGSGEQYV. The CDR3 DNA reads TGTGCCATCAGTAGCGGGAGTGGAGAGCAGTACGTC.

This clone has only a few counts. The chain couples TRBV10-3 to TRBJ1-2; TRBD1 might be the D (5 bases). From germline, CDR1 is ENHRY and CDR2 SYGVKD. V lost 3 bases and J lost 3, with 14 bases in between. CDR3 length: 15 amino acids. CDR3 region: CAISDRRGADYGYTF. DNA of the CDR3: TGTGCCATCAGTGACCGGAGGGGCGCAGACTATGGCTACACCTTC.

CDR3 sequence (DNA): TGCGCCAGCAGCCAGTCCGTCACAGATACGCAGTATTTT. It translates to CASSQSVTDTQYF. The V and J genes are TRBV4-1 and TRBJ2-3; unclear D gene. The CDR3 runs to 13 residues. V lost 3 bases, J lost 2 bases, and 6 bases lay in between. Germline V gives CDR1 MGHRA, CDR2 YSYEKL.

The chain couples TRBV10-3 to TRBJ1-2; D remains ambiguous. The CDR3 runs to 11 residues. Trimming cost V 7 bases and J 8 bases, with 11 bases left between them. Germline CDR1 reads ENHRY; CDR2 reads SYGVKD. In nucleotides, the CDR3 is TGTGCCATCATCGAAGGAGGCGGCTACACCTTC. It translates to CAIIEGGGYTF.

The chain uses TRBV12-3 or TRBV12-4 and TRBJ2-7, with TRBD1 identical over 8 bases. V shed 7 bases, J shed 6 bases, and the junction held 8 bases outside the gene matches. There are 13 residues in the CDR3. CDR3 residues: CASTETGVGEQYF. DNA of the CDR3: TGTGCCAGCACCGAGACAGGGGTCGGCGAGCAGTACTTC.

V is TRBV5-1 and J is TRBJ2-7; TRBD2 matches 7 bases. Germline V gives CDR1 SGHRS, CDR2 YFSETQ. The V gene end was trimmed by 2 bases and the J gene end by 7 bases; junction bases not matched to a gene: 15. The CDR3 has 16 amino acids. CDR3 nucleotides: TGCGCCAGCAGCTTCTCCCCTTCGGGACTATACGGGGAGCAGTACTTC. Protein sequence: CASSFSPSGLYGEQYF.

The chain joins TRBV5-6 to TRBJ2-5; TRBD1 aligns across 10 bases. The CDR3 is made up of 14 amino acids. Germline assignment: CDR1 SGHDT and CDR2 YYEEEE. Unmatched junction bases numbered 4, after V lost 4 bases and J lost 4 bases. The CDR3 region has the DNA TGTGCCAGCAGCCAGACAGGGGGCGGAGAGACCCAGTACTTC. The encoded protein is CASSQTGGGETQYF. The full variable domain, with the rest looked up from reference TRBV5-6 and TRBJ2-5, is DAGVTQSPTHLIKTRGQQVTLRCSPKSGHDTVSWYQQALGQGPQFIFQYYEEEERQRGNFPDRFSGHQFPNYSSELNVNALLLGDSALYLCASSQTGGGETQYFGPGTRLLVL.

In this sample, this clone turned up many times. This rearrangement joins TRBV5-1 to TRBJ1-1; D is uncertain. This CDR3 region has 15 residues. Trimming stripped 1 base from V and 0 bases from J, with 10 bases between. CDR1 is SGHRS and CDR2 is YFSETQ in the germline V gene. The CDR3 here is CASSLYRNLNTEAFF. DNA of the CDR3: TGCGCCAGCAGCTTGTATCGAAACTTGAACACTGAAGCTTTCTTT.

CDR3 sequence: CASSQSTDHGNTIYF. The CDR3 nucleotides read TGTGCCAGCAGCCAATCCACTGACCACGGGAACACCATATATTTT. V is TRBV3-1 (or the pseudogene TRBV3-2) and J is TRBJ1-3, with no clear D. The CDR3 spans 15 residues. Germline V gene data show CDR1 as LGHDT and CDR2 as YNNKEL (reference sequence). The V gene lost 2 bases and the J gene lost 7 bases, with 15 bases spanning the gap.